The 32 T cell receptor beta chains below come from one sample, sequenced in a study of blood T cell repertoires in COVID-19. Clones were sequenced by immunoSEQ multiplex PCR, and TCRdb holds only the in-frame ones, with some missing. The repertoire holds hundreds of thousands of clones, with about 87% as singletons. Input material: PBMCs or T cells enriched from blood (not recorded which). The source of these receptors is a woman aged 45-60 years who had recovered from COVID-19.

The chain recombines TRBV7-6 with TRBJ2-3; the match to TRBD2 covers 11 bases. With 3 bases clipped from V and 7 bases from J, the junction kept 6 bases outside the gene matches. The CDR3 consists of 15 residues. CDR1 is SGHVS and CDR2 is FNYEAQ in the germline V gene. CDR3 sequence reads: CASSFLAGGQNTQYF. CDR3 nucleotides: TGTGCCAGCAGCTTTTTAGCGGGAGGGCAAAATACGCAGTATTTT.

This clone showed up just once. The chain employs TRBV2 and TRBJ2-3, with D perhaps TRBD1 (6 bases). The V gene lost 7 bases and the J gene lost 1 base, with 18 bases spanning the gap. Per germline, CDR1 SNHLY and CDR2 FYNNEI. CDR3 length: 16 residues. For the CDR3, the DNA is TGTGCCAGCACCAAAAGGTTGGCAGGGGGCACAGATACGCAGTATTTT. Its protein is CASTKRLAGGTDTQYF. Together with reference TRBV2 and TRBJ2-3, the CDR3 gives the full variable domain: EPEVTQTPSHQVTQMGQEVILRCVPISNHLYFYWYRQILGQKVEFLVSFYNNEISEKSEIFDDQFSVERPDGSNFTLKIRSTKLEDSAMYFCASTKRLAGGTDTQYFGPGTRLTVL.

This clone was seen just once. The gene calls are TRBV4-1 and TRBJ1-2; D ambiguous. Trimming cost V 1 base and J 1 base, with 4 bases left between them. CDR3 size: 13 residues. Germline V gene lookup returns CDR1 MGHRA and CDR2 YSYEKL. DNA of the CDR3: TGCGCCAGCAGCCAAGTACTTAACTATGGCTACACCTTC. It encodes CASSQVLNYGYTF.

The chain links TRBV7-3 to TRBJ1-6, with D maybe TRBD1 (6 bases). This CDR3 region has 15 residues. V lost 2 bases and J lost 7, with 12 bases in between. The germline gives CDR1 SGHTA, CDR2 FQGTGA. CDR3 nucleotides: TGTGCCAGCAGCTTAGTGCGGGGGCCGAATTCACCCCTCCACTTT. Its translation: CASSLVRGPNSPLHF.

V and J are TRBV24-1 and TRBJ2-1, with a tentative D call TRBD2 (6 bases). The germline V gene encodes CDR1 KGHDR and CDR2 SFDVKD. Trimming shortened V by 3 bases and J by 4 bases, and 12 bases separated the two germline ends. This CDR3 is built from 15 residues. The chain's CDR3 is CATSDRRASYNEQFF. DNA of the CDR3: TGTGCCACCAGTGATCGGAGGGCCTCATACAATGAGCAGTTCTTC.

The CDR3 nucleotides read TGTGCCACCAGTGATGGGGATACAGGGGGGAAGGAGACCCAGTACTTC. Translation gives CATSDGDTGGKETQYF. The chain carries TRBV24-1 and TRBJ2-5; TRBD1 matches 8 bases. J was trimmed by 5 bases and V by 3 bases; bases with no gene match: 10. The length of the CDR3 is 16 residues. The V gene's germline CDR1 is KGHDR and CDR2 SFDVKD.

This clone appeared many times. V usage is TRBV6-6 and J usage is TRBJ2-7; 14 bases match TRBD2. Trimming at V came to 6 bases and at J to 6 bases, leaving 13 bases not matched to a gene. CDR3 size: 17 residues. The germline gives CDR1 MNHNY, CDR2 SVGAGI (reference sequence). CDR3 sequence (DNA): TGTGCCAGCAGCCGAACCTCGGGACTAGCGGGAGTAGTCGAGCAGTACTTC. Translation gives CASSRTSGLAGVVEQYF.

This clone was seen at least ten times. V gene TRBV21-1 combines with J gene TRBJ2-1; the table assigns TRBD2, which was not confirmed against the DNA. TRBV21-1 is noted as a pseudogene. There are 18 residues in the CDR3. The CDR3 sequence: CASSKVSSGSTLYNEQFF. For the CDR3, the DNA is TGTGCCAGCAGCAAAGTCTCTAGCGGGAGTACCCTCTACAATGAGCAGTTCTTC.

This chain connects TRBV27 to TRBJ2-1; 11 nucleotides align to TRBD2. V lost 2 bases, J lost 6 bases, and 15 bases stayed unmatched. CDR1 is MNHEY and CDR2 is SMNVEV in the germline V gene (reference sequence). The CDR3 is 19 amino acids. DNA of the CDR3: TGTGCCAGCAGTTTACGGGCTAGCGGGAGGCTTAAAGGGGGCAATGAGCAGTTCTTC. This gives the protein CASSLRASGRLKGGNEQFF.

This rearrangement joins TRBV29-1 to TRBJ1-1, with D possibly TRBD1 on 5 matching bases. This CDR3 has 14 amino acids. Germline V gives CDR1 SQVTM, CDR2 ANQGSEA. The V end lost 3 bases, the J end lost 0 bases, and 11 bases lay between the germline ends. CDR3 DNA: TGCAGCGTTGATGGGGGGTACGTGAACACTGAAGCTTTCTTT. Translated: CSVDGGYVNTEAFF.

This clone was counted once. This chain links TRBV5-1 with TRBJ2-7; 10 bases match TRBD2. The J segment lost 7 bases and the V segment lost 2 bases, leaving 12 bases of the junction unmatched. The CDR3 contains 16 residues. CDR1 and CDR2 (germline): SGHRS, YFSETQ. CDR3 residues: CASSFRASGRAGEQYF. The DNA of the CDR3 is TGCGCCAGCAGCTTTCGGGCCAGCGGGAGGGCAGGGGAGCAGTACTTC.

V gene TRBV28 combines with J gene TRBJ1-2; no clear D gene. Germline CDR1 MDHEN, CDR2 SYDVKM. There are 15 residues in the CDR3. With 1 base removed from V and 1 base from J, the gap between germline ends came to 10 bases. CDR3 amino acids: CASSLLWANNYGYTF. DNA of the CDR3: TGTGCCAGCAGTTTATTGTGGGCGAATAACTATGGCTACACCTTC.

The CDR3 loop is CASSQESKWLAGGYKDTQYF. The CDR3 nucleotides are TGTGCCAGCAGCCAAGAGTCTAAATGGCTAGCGGGAGGATATAAAGATACGCAGTATTTT. V usage is TRBV14 and J usage is TRBJ2-3, with 11 bases identical to TRBD2. The CDR3 covers 20 residues. CDR1 is SGHDN and CDR2 is FVKESK in the germline V gene. The junction had 16 bases not matched to a gene; V was cut back by 0 bases and J by 5 bases.

This chain connects TRBV4-3 to TRBJ1-4; tentative D call: TRBD1 (5 bases). CDR3 length: 16 amino acids. The V gene's germline CDR1 is LGHNA and CDR2 YSLEER. V was clipped by 0 bases and J by 5 bases, with 13 bases between them. CDR3 loop: CASSQDSGRGNEKLFF. The DNA of the CDR3 is TGCGCCAGCAGCCAAGATTCAGGGAGGGGAAATGAAAAACTGTTTTTT.

About this clone itself: This sample also contains other DNA sequences that code for the same CDR3. V is TRBV7-2 and J is TRBJ1-2; tentative D call: TRBD1 (5 bases). Germline values: CDR1 SGHTA, CDR2 FQGNSA. Trimming took 2 bases from V and 4 from J, leaving 8 bases between them. CDR3 length: 13 residues. The chain's CDR3 is CASSLQGFYGYTF. The CDR3 nucleotides read TGTGCCAGCAGCTTACAGGGTTTCTATGGCTACACCTTC.

The rearrangement links TRBV5-1 to TRBJ2-7, with 10 positions matching TRBD1. In germline, CDR1 is SGHRS, CDR2 YFSETQ. This CDR3 contains 15 residues. The junction had 10 bases not matched to a gene; V was cut back by 4 bases and J by 6 bases. CDR3 nucleotide sequence: TGCGCCAGCAGCCCGGATAGGACAGGGGGATCCGAGCAGTACTTC. This codes for CASSPDRTGGSEQYF.

The V gene is TRBV27, the J gene TRBJ1-2; no clear D. Trimming removed 5 bases at V and 6 bases at J, with 16 bases between. Germline loops: CDR1 MNHEY, CDR2 SMNVEV (reference sequence). The CDR3 has 14 residues. The CDR3 sequence: CASSRRSDGDGYTF. The CDR3 DNA reads as TGTGCCAGCAGTCGGAGGTCCGACGGGGATGGCTACACCTTC.

The chain combines TRBV28 with TRBJ1-5; D possibly corresponds to TRBD1 (6 bases). Germline V gene data show CDR1 as MDHEN and CDR2 as SYDVKM. V lost 8 bases and J 6 bases, leaving 11 bases between the germline ends. This CDR3 comprises 12 residues. The CDR3 nucleotides are TGTGCCAGCCGGGACATTCCTCAGCCCCAGCATTTT. Its translation is CASRDIPQPQHF.

The chain carries TRBV19 and TRBJ2-1, with D possibly being TRBD2 (6 bases). This CDR3 contains 14 residues. V shed 5 bases and J shed 3 bases, with 11 bases lying between them. Per the germline V gene, CDR1 is LNHDA and CDR2 is SQIVND (reference sequence). The DNA for the CDR3 is TGTGCCAGTAGTTTGATAGCGGACTACAATGAGCAGTTCTTC. Amino acids: CASSLIADYNEQFF.

The chain links TRBV5-1 to TRBJ2-1; no clear D. Per the germline V gene, CDR1 is SGHRS and CDR2 is YFSETQ. V lost 2 bases to trimming and J lost 5 bases, with 8 bases between them. This CDR3 region has 13 residues. Here the CDR3 reads CASSFRRNNEQFF. DNA of the CDR3: TGCGCCAGCAGCTTCCGGAGAAACAATGAGCAGTTCTTC.

The V and J genes are TRBV5-4 and TRBJ2-5, with D possibly TRBD2 on 5 matching bases. This CDR3 contains 18 residues. V was shortened by 3 bases and J by 3 bases, with 24 bases between the two germline ends. CDR1 and CDR2 from the germline V gene are SGHNT and YYREEE (reference sequence). This CDR3 reads CASSYITLIREAEETQYF. For the CDR3, the DNA is TGTGCCAGCAGCTATATCACACTTATTAGAGAAGCGGAAGAGACCCAGTACTTC.

This clone was seen once. The junction does not match germline at one end; this may be a read error. The chain recombines TRBV30 with TRBJ1-4; 10 nucleotides agree with TRBD1. The CDR3 spans 11 residues. Germline assignment: CDR1 GTSNPN and CDR2 SVGIG (reference sequence). CDR3 region: CAWSVVGDRGF. The DNA for the CDR3 is TGTGCCTGGAGTGTAGTTGGGGACAGGGGATTT.

This clone has a single count. The gene calls are TRBV6-5 and TRBJ2-7, with TRBD2 matching over 10 bases. CDR1 is MNHEY, CDR2 SVGAGI, per germline. Trimming at V came to 6 bases and at J to 7 bases, leaving 9 bases not matched to a gene. The CDR3 totals 14 residues. Written as DNA, the CDR3 is TGTGCCAGCAGCCCAAGCGGGAGGGCGGGGGAGCAGTACTTC. Protein product: CASSPSGRAGEQYF.

This clone was seen only a few times. The chain is built from TRBV5-6 and TRBJ1-4; no definite D call. This CDR3 comprises 14 residues. CDR1 and CDR2 (germline): SGHDT, YYEEEE. Trimming removed 0 bases at V and 4 bases at J, with 7 bases between. The chain's CDR3 is CASSLGQFNEKLFF. CDR3 in DNA: TGTGCCAGCAGCTTGGGGCAGTTTAATGAAAAACTGTTTTTT. The whole variable domain, filled in from reference TRBV5-6 and TRBJ1-4, reads DAGVTQSPTHLIKTRGQQVTLRCSPKSGHDTVSWYQQALGQGPQFIFQYYEEEERQRGNFPDRFSGHQFPNYSSELNVNALLLGDSALYLCASSLGQFNEKLFFGSGTQLSVL.

Here the CDR3 DNA reads TGTGCCAGCAGCCCCACGGGAGGCACCGGGGAGCTGTTTTTT. This gives the protein CASSPTGGTGELFF. The rearrangement joins TRBV11-2 to TRBJ2-2, with TRBD2 identical over 7 bases. The germline V gene has CDR1 SGHAT and CDR2 FQNNGV. The CDR3 has 14 amino acids. With V trimmed by 5 bases and J by 4 bases, 4 bases remained unmatched.

This chain connects TRBV19 to TRBJ1-2, with 8 bases that match TRBD1. The V gene end was trimmed by 1 base and the J gene end by 4 bases; junction bases not matched to a gene: 5. Germline V gene data show CDR1 as LNHDA and CDR2 as SQIVND (reference sequence). CDR3 length: 15 amino acids. In nucleotides, the CDR3 is TGTGCCAGTAGTATAGGTGGACAGGGCGGCTATGGCTACACCTTC. The encoded protein is CASSIGGQGGYGYTF.

This clone was counted once. This rearrangement joins TRBV11-1 to TRBJ2-5; possibly TRBD2 for D (6 bases). Germline CDR1 is SGHAT and CDR2 is FQDESV (reference sequence). With 4 bases removed from V and 6 bases from J, the gap between germline ends came to 12 bases. CDR3 length: 13 residues. This chain's CDR3 is CASSWGDLKTQYF. In DNA form, the CDR3 reads TGTGCCAGCAGCTGGGGGGACCTGAAGACCCAGTACTTC.

This sequence joins TRBV7-2 and TRBJ1-2, with a weak D call TRBD1 (6 bases). CDR1 and CDR2 (germline): SGHTA, FQGNSA. V shed 1 base and J shed 7 bases, with 16 bases lying between them. The CDR3 contains 15 residues. CDR3 DNA: TGTGCCAGCAGCTTAGACCAAGGGACACTGGGTGGCTACACCTTC. Its translation: CASSLDQGTLGGYTF.

A single count supports this clone. The chain has TRBV19 and TRBJ2-5, with 9 bases matching TRBD2. Germline CDR1 and CDR2: LNHDA and SQIVND (reference sequence). Losses at the gene ends were 7 bases for V and 5 bases for J; bases not matched to a gene: 8. This CDR3 is built from 14 residues. CDR3: CASNAGGPEETQYF. The DNA of the CDR3 is TGTGCCAGTAATGCGGGAGGGCCGGAGGAGACCCAGTACTTC. The full variable domain, in which reference TRBV19 and TRBJ2-5 provide the parts outside the CDR3, is DGGITQSPKYLFRKEGQNVTLSCEQNLNHDAMYWYRQDPGQGLRLIYYSQIVNDFQKGDIAEGYSVSREKKESFPLTVTSAQKNPTAFYLCASNAGGPEETQYFGPGTRLLVL.

A few counts support this clone. The gene calls are TRBV7-6 and TRBJ2-2; maybe TRBD2 (5 bases). Germline V gene lookup returns CDR1 SGHVS and CDR2 FNYEAQ. V dropped 2 bases and J dropped 3 bases, with 7 bases sitting between them. This CDR3 spans 14 amino acids. CDR3 sequence reads: CASSLRTDTGELFF. Written as DNA, the CDR3 is TGTGCCAGCAGCTTAAGGACTGACACCGGGGAGCTGTTTTTT. Full variable domain (rest looked up from reference TRBV7-6 and TRBJ2-2): GAGVSQSPRYKVTKRGQDVALRCDPISGHVSLYWYRQALGQGPEFLTYFNYEAQQDKSGLPNDRFSAERPEGSISTLTIQRTEQRDSAMYRCASSLRTDTGELFFGEGSRLTVL.

V gene TRBV7-9 combines with J gene TRBJ1-4, with D unresolved. The CDR3 has 14 amino acids. Germline lookup yields CDR1 SEHNR and CDR2 FQNEAQ (reference sequence). Trimming removed 1 base from V and 5 bases from J, with 8 bases in between. The CDR3 is CASSLVGVNEKLFF. For the CDR3, the DNA is TGTGCCAGCAGCTTAGTCGGGGTCAATGAAAAACTGTTTTTT.

J is TRBJ1-3 and V is TRBV9; D might be TRBD1 (5 bases). The CDR3 is 17 residues long. Trimming pared 3 bases from V and 5 bases from J, leaving 21 bases between. Germline V lookup: CDR1 SGDLS, CDR2 YYNGEE. The CDR3 loop is CASSAGRVGEGRNTIYF. CDR3 nucleotide sequence: TGTGCCAGCAGCGCCGGTCGAGTGGGGGAGGGCCGAAACACCATATATTTT. The whole variable domain, remainder taken from reference TRBV9 and TRBJ1-3, is DSGVTQTPKHLITATGQRVTLRCSPRSGDLSVYWYQQSLDQGLQFLIQYYNGEERAKGNILERFSAQQFPDLHSELNLSSLELGDSALYFCASSAGRVGEGRNTIYFGEGSWLTVV.